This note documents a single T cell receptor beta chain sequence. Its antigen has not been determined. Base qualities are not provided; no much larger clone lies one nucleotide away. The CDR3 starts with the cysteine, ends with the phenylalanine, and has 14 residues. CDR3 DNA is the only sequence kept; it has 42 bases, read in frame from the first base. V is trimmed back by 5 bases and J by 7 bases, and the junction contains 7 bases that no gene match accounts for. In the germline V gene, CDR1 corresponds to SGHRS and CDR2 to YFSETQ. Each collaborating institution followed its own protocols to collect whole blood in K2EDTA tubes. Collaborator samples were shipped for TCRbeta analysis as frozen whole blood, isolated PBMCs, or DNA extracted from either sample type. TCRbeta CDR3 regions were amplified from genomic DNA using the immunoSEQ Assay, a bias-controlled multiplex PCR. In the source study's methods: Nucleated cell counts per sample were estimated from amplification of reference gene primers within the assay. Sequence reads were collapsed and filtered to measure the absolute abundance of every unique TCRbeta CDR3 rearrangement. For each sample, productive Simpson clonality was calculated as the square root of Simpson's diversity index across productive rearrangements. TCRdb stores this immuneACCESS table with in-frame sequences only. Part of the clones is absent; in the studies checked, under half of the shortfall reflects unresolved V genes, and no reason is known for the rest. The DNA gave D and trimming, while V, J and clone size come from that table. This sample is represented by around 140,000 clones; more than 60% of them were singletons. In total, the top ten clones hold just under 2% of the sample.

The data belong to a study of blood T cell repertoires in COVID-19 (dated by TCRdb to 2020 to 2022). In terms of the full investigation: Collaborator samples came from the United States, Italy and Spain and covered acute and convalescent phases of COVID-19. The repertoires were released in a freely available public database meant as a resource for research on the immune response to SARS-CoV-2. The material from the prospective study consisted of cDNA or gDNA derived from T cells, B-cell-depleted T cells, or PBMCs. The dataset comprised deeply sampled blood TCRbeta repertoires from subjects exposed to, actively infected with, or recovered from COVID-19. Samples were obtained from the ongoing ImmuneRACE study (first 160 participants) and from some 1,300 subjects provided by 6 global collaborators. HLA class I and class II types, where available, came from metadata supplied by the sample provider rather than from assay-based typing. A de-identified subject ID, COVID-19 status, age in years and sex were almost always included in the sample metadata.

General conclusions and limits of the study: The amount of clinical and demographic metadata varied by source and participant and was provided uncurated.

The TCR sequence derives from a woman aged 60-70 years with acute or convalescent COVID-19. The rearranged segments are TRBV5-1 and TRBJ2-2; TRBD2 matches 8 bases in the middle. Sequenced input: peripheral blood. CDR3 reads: CASRREGHFGELFF. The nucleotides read TGCGCCAGCAGACGGGAGGGCCATTTCGGGGAGCTGTTTTTT.